This T cell receptor (beta chain) emerged from a study of OX40 agonist ivuxolimab in advanced cancers. Here immunoSEQ multiplex PCR was the method, and the copy in TCRdb shows in-frame clones only, minus some. The sample includes about 70,000 clones, just over 85% of them seen just once. The sequences come from CD4+ or CD8+ T cells sorted from blood, collected in a trial of the OX40 agonist ivuxolimab. The receptor was isolated from an adult with an advanced solid tumor such as melanoma, head and neck, liver or kidney cancer.

This CDR3 is CASSLGGQNTEAFF. CDR3 nucleotides: TGTGCCAGCAGCCTCGGGGGGCAGAACACTGAAGCTTTCTTT. This chain links TRBV28 with TRBJ1-1; possible D gene TRBD1, 6 bases. The ends were cut back, 6 bases at V and 1 base at J, with 12 bases in the middle. This CDR3 spans 14 amino acids. Germline V lookup: CDR1 MDHEN, CDR2 SYDVKM.